Below, one T cell receptor beta chain is given with its context. Per germline, CDR1 MGHRA and CDR2 YSYEKL. This CDR3 has 16 amino acids. Trimming stripped 4 bases from V and 1 base from J, with 16 bases between. The sample is drawn from a study of blood T cell repertoires in COVID-19. As for the study in general: The cDNA or gDNA used as material had been derived from T cells, B-cell-depleted T cells, or PBMCs.

Libraries were prepared by immunoSEQ multiplex PCR; TCRdb keeps only in-frame clonotypes and omits some of them. The sample gives 30,000 or so clones, just under 80% of which show up once; roughly a third is in the top ten. Sequencing used peripheral blood. The clonotype was recovered from a man older than 75 with acute or convalescent COVID-19. The J gene is TRBJ1-1, the V gene TRBV4-1, with D perhaps matching TRBD1 (6 bases). CDR3 region: CASSPQTGSENTEAFF. Written as DNA, the CDR3 is TGCGCCAGCAGCCCCCAAACAGGGTCCGAGAACACTGAAGCTTTCTTT.